This entry describes one T cell receptor beta chain. TCRdb reprocessed the 5' RACE reads and reports one entry per CDR3 protein, with no DNA. The sample table sets out some 500,000 distinct CDR3 sequences. These data originate in a study of T cells expressing NK-cell markers. The germline gives CDR1 MNHEY, CDR2 SMNVEV (reference sequence). This CDR3 comprises 14 residues. The gene calls are TRBV27 and TRBJ2-1. The sequenced sample consisted of blood T cells: a sorted CD56 or NKG2C T cell subset, CD4+ or CD8+ T cells, or bulk PBMC T cells (not recorded which). The receptor comes from a woman aged 45-60 years in good health. The CDR3 loop reads CASRNRASYNEQFF.